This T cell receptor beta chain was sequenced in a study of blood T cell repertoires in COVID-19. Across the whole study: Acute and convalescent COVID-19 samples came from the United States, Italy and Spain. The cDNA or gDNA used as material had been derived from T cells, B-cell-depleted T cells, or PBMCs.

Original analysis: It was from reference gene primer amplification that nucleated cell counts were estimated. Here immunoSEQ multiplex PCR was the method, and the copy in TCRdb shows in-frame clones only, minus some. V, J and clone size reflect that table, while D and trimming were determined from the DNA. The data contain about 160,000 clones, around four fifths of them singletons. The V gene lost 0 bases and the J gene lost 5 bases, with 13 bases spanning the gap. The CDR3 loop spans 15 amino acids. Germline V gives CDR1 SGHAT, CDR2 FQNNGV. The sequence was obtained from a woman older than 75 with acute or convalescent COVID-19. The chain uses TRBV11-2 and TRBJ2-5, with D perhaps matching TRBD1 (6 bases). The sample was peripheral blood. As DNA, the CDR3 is TGTGCCAGCAGCTTAGACGGGCAGGGGATTGAGACCCAGTACTTC. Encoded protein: CASSLDGQGIETQYF.